This record looks at one TCR beta chain sequence and its context. Its specificity is not known. This record comes from a study of radiation and T cells in renal cell carcinoma. Study-wide findings and caveats: Irradiated tumors held more dominant CDR3 motifs than control tumors. Pretreatment tumor biopsies were lacking, so baseline clonotypes are unknown.

Repertoires were generated with immunoSEQ multiplex PCR, while TCRdb's copy carries only in-frame clones and drops some. The sample has 15,000 to 20,000 clones; about 50% are singletons. CDR1 is MGHRA and CDR2 is YSYEKL in the germline V gene. This CDR3 has 16 amino acids. Trimming removed 4 bases from V and 8 bases from J; junction bases left unmatched: 7. The treatment is: 15 Gy SBRT to primary tumor, nephrectomy 4 weeks later. V and J are TRBV4-1 and TRBJ2-1; 14 nucleotides align to TRBD2. The sample was tumor tissue, taken from a patient whose treatment included radiotherapy and nephrectomy. The source is a middle-aged man with renal cell carcinoma. The CDR3 coding sequence is TGCGCCAGCAGCCCGGGACTAGCGGGAGAGATGGATGAGCAGTTCTTC. Residues: CASSPGLAGEMDEQFF.